What follows are 30 T cell receptor beta chains derived from one specimen sequenced in a study of cytomegalovirus exposure and HLA in healthy donors. PCR amplification relied on 60 Vbeta primers (plus 13 Jbeta primers). Repertoires were generated with immunoSEQ multiplex PCR, while TCRdb's copy carries only in-frame clones and drops some. The sample has 80,000 to 90,000 clones; approximately 79% are singletons. The specimen sequenced was PBMCs. These TCRs come from a man younger than 45 in good health and CMV-seronegative.

The rearrangement uses TRBV5-1 and TRBJ1-1; TRBD1 matches at 7 bases. CDR3 length: 15 amino acids. Germline CDR1 reads SGHRS; CDR2 reads YFSETQ. The V gene end was trimmed by 5 bases and the J gene end by 5 bases; junction bases not matched to a gene: 12. CDR3 nucleotides: TGCGCCAGCAGTTACCAGACAGGGCGGAGGACTGAAGCTTTCTTT. Protein product: CASSYQTGRRTEAFF.

In this sample, this clone turned up a few times. V gene TRBV28 combines with J gene TRBJ1-5, with 9 bases matching TRBD1. Germline V gene data show CDR1 as MDHEN and CDR2 as SYDVKM. The CDR3 is 16 amino acids. Trimming removed 3 bases from V and 3 bases from J; junction bases left unmatched: 6. The CDR3 DNA reads as TGTGCCAGCAGTTTTCCACAGGGGGCGAACAATCAGCCCCAGCATTTT. Translated, it gives CASSFPQGANNQPQHF.

This sequence joins TRBV6-1 and TRBJ1-6; 8 bases line up with TRBD1. Losses at the gene ends were 3 bases for V and 14 bases for J; bases not matched to a gene: 15. The CDR3 is made up of 16 amino acids. Germline V gene sequence: CDR1 MNHNS, CDR2 SASEGT. CDR3 residues: CASSEPSGTGFQALHF. CDR3 sequence (DNA): TGTGCCAGCAGTGAGCCCTCCGGGACAGGATTTCAGGCCCTCCACTTT.

As to this clone: A junction end diverges from the germline sequence, so it may reflect a read error. The V and J genes are TRBV7-9 and TRBJ2-7; 8 nucleotides line up with TRBD1. CDR1 and CDR2 from the germline V gene are SEHNR and FQNEAQ (reference sequence). The CDR3 length is 12 residues. The CDR3 nucleotides are TGTTCCAGCAGTTCGGACAGGGCCGAGCAGTACTTC. Its protein is CSSSSDRAEQYF.

The chain couples TRBV7-8 to TRBJ1-1; D not certain. The CDR3 is 16 amino acids. The V end was cut by 5 bases, the J end by 2 bases, with 18 bases between. Looked up from germline, CDR1 is SGHVS and CDR2 is FQNEAQ. The CDR3 is CASSAPKNLGNTEAFF. The CDR3 DNA is TGTGCCAGCAGCGCTCCCAAAAACCTGGGCAACACTGAAGCTTTCTTT.

The gene calls are TRBV4-1 and TRBJ1-1, with D possibly matching TRBD1 (5 bases). Germline V gene lookup returns CDR1 MGHRA and CDR2 YSYEKL. V was cut by 8 bases and J by 4 bases, with 23 bases left in between. CDR3 size: 16 residues. CDR3 sequence reads: CASEGGQGRVSTEAFF. The CDR3 DNA is TGCGCCAGCGAAGGTGGGCAGGGAAGGGTGAGCACTGAAGCTTTCTTT.

Only one count was recorded for this clone. This rearrangement joins TRBV15 to TRBJ2-7; tentative D call: TRBD1 (6 bases). Trimming took off 8 bases at V and 2 bases at J, with 13 bases between the two ends. This CDR3 spans 13 amino acids. CDR1 LNHNV and CDR2 YYDKDF come from the germline V gene (reference sequence). CDR3 sequence (DNA): TGTGCCACCGGAAAAAGGGACACCTACGAGCAGTACTTC. Translated, it gives CATGKRDTYEQYF.

The rearrangement links TRBV19 to TRBJ2-4; D is uncertain. The V gene lost 7 bases and the J gene lost 0 bases, with 10 bases spanning the gap. This CDR3 has 14 amino acids. Germline V gene lookup returns CDR1 LNHDA and CDR2 SQIVND (reference sequence). CDR3 nucleotides: TGTGCCAGTAACAGTCAGATAGCCAAAAACATTCAGTACTTC. Translated, it gives CASNSQIAKNIQYF.

This chain links TRBV27 with TRBJ2-7; TRBD1 is a possible D gene (5 bases). Germline loops: CDR1 MNHEY, CDR2 SMNVEV (reference sequence). V was clipped by 4 bases and J by 2 bases, with 12 bases between them. This CDR3 region has 14 residues. CDR3 region: CASSYQGSTYEQYF. CDR3 nucleotide sequence: TGTGCCAGCAGTTACCAGGGATCTACCTACGAGCAGTACTTC.

Regarding this clone: The sample carries other DNA sequences with the same CDR3. J is TRBJ1-5 and V is TRBV6-1, with D possibly matching TRBD1 (5 bases). V lost 3 bases to trimming and J lost 7 bases, with 13 bases between them. Germline V gives CDR1 MNHNS, CDR2 SASEGT. The CDR3 consists of 14 residues. CDR3 amino acids: CASSENAGNQPQHF. In nucleotides, the CDR3 is TGTGCCAGCAGTGAGAATGCAGGGAACCAGCCCCAGCATTTT.

CDR3 sequence reads: CASSVGLGVQETQYF. CDR3 nucleotides: TGTGCCAGCAGTGTGGGCCTAGGGGTTCAAGAGACCCAGTACTTC. The rearrangement links TRBV6-6 to TRBJ2-5, with D possibly TRBD1 on 5 matching bases. The CDR3 length is 15 residues. The V end lost 5 bases, the J end lost 2 bases, and 15 bases lay between the germline ends. Germline-derived CDR1 and CDR2 are MNHNY and SVGAGI (reference sequence).

This clone has just one count. DNA for the CDR3: TGTGCCTGGAGTGTAGTAGCGGGGGGAGTTGGAACAGATACGCAGTATTTT. Amino acid sequence: CAWSVVAGGVGTDTQYF. This chain uses TRBV30 with TRBJ2-3; 10 positions agree with TRBD2. The CDR3 spans 17 residues. Germline V CDR1 and CDR2: GTSNPN, SVGIG (reference sequence). V lost 0 bases and J lost 3; bases outside the gene matches: 9.

This clone came up many times. J is TRBJ2-7 and V is TRBV5-1; D possibly corresponds to TRBD2 (7 bases). Trimming cost V 4 bases and J 3 bases, with 20 bases left between them. Germline values: CDR1 SGHRS, CDR2 YFSETQ. The CDR3 runs 16 residues. The CDR3 sequence: CASSGTGLQGYYEQYF. CDR3 bases: TGCGCCAGCAGCGGAACGGGACTACAGGGATACTACGAGCAGTACTTC.

The V call is TRBV5-4, the J call TRBJ2-2, with 9 bases aligning to TRBD2. Germline loops: CDR1 SGHNT, CDR2 YYREEE (reference sequence). Trimming removed 4 bases from V and 5 bases from J; junction bases left unmatched: 6. The CDR3 spans 15 residues. This CDR3 reads CASSPGGGETGELFF. The CDR3 nucleotides are TGTGCCAGCAGCCCTGGCGGGGGGGAGACCGGGGAGCTGTTTTTT. The variable domain in full, with the rest retrieved from reference TRBV5-4 and TRBJ2-2, is ETGVTQSPTHLIKTRGQQVTLRCSSQSGHNTVSWYQQALGQGPQFIFQYYREEENGRGNFPPRFSGLQFPNYSSELNVNALELDDSALYLCASSPGGGETGELFFGEGSRLTVL.

V usage is TRBV6-5 and J usage is TRBJ1-4; 10 nucleotides match TRBD1. V lost 6 bases and J lost 6; bases outside the gene matches: 4. CDR1 and CDR2 (germline): MNHEY, SVGAGI. The CDR3 totals 14 residues. The CDR3 loop reads CASRRTGGDEKLFF. Here the CDR3 DNA reads TGTGCCAGCAGGAGGACAGGGGGTGATGAAAAACTGTTTTTT.

This chain uses TRBV25-1 with TRBJ2-6, with 10 positions matching TRBD1. The CDR3 consists of 17 residues. Germline V gene lookup returns CDR1 MGHDK and CDR2 SYGVNS. V trimming: 3 bases; J trimming: 1 base; junction bases outside the gene matches: 3. The CDR3 loop reads CASSDRDRGSGANVLTF. The CDR3 DNA is TGTGCCAGCAGTGACCGGGACAGGGGTTCTGGGGCCAACGTCCTGACTTTC.

This chain connects TRBV28 to TRBJ1-2; TRBD1 matches 10 bases. The germline CDR1 and CDR2 sequences are MDHEN and SYDVKM. The CDR3 is made up of 16 amino acids. The V and J ends lost 1 base and 8 bases, in that order; junction bases with no gene match: 10. CDR3 residues: CASSLSGQGKKGGYTF. CDR3 in DNA: TGTGCCAGCAGTTTATCGGGACAGGGGAAAAAGGGCGGCTACACCTTC.

The chain couples TRBV5-1 to TRBJ1-4; no definite D call. V gave up 0 bases and J gave up 8 bases, with 11 bases separating them. This CDR3 comprises 14 residues. Germline-derived CDR1 and CDR2 are SGHRS and YFSETQ. As DNA, the CDR3 is TGCGCCAGCAGCTTGGGCGAACTGAACGAAAAACTGTTTTTT. This sequence encodes CASSLGELNEKLFF.

This chain connects TRBV4-2 to TRBJ2-2; 7 bases agree with TRBD2. J was trimmed by 7 bases and V by 6 bases; bases with no gene match: 20. Germline V lookup: CDR1 LGHNA, CDR2 YNFKEQ. The CDR3 contains 18 residues. The CDR3, as DNA: TGTGCCAGCAGAGAGGATGGGAAGCGGCGGGGAGGGAGCGGGGAGCTGTTTTTT. Encoded protein: CASREDGKRRGGSGELFF.

This clone has more than one count but fewer than ten. The chain links TRBV10-3 to TRBJ1-3, with D maybe TRBD1 (6 bases). Trimming pared 5 bases from V and 0 bases from J, leaving 11 bases between. The CDR3 spans 15 residues. Germline lookup yields CDR1 ENHRY and CDR2 SYGVKD. As DNA, the CDR3 is TGTGCCATCAGTTCGTCGGACAGCTCTGGAAACACCATATATTTT. Translating gives CAISSSDSSGNTIYF.

The chain couples TRBV7-6 to TRBJ1-5; D uncertain. V was pared by 1 base and J by 4 bases, with 5 bases between. The germline V gene encodes CDR1 SGHVS and CDR2 FNYEAQ. The CDR3 contains 13 residues. Here the CDR3 DNA reads TGTGCCAGCAGCTTAGATCCTAATCAGCCCCAGCATTTT. Translation gives CASSLDPNQPQHF.

The chain recombines TRBV19 with TRBJ2-1, with D possibly TRBD2 on 5 matching bases. Germline-derived CDR1 and CDR2 are LNHDA and SQIVND (reference sequence). CDR3 size: 14 residues. With 5 bases removed from V and 12 bases from J, the gap between germline ends came to 20 bases. CDR3 in amino acids: CASSPGSGLARQFF. CDR3 DNA sequence: TGTGCCAGTAGTCCGGGGTCGGGCCTCGCGCGGCAGTTCTTC.

The V gene is TRBV29-1, the J gene TRBJ2-7; D uncertain. The V gene's germline CDR1 is SQVTM and CDR2 ANQGSEA. Trimming took 2 bases from V and 0 from J, leaving 2 bases between them. The CDR3 loop spans 11 amino acids. CDR3 in amino acids: CSVERSYEQYF. The CDR3 DNA sequence: TGCAGCGTTGAACGCTCCTACGAGCAGTACTTC.

The V gene is TRBV7-2, the J gene TRBJ2-1; D ambiguous. The CDR3 is made up of 14 amino acids. The V gene's germline CDR1 is SGHTA and CDR2 FQGNSA. V lost 2 bases and J lost 4, with 9 bases in between. The CDR3, as DNA: TGTGCCAGCAGCTTAACGGGTCTTTACAATGAGCAGTTCTTC. Translated: CASSLTGLYNEQFF.

V gene TRBV5-6 combines with J gene TRBJ2-3; 7 bases match TRBD1. The CDR3 is 16 residues long. CDR1 and CDR2 (germline): SGHDT, YYEEEE. V gave up 2 bases and J gave up 5 bases; unmatched junction bases: 11. For the CDR3, the DNA is TGTGCCAGCAGCTTCTGGACAGGTCGGAACCGAGATACGCAGTATTTT. Protein sequence: CASSFWTGRNRDTQYF.

This clone was picked up a small number of times. V gene TRBV11-2 combines with J gene TRBJ2-3; TRBD1 matches 10 bases. This CDR3 is built from 16 residues. Germline values: CDR1 SGHAT, CDR2 FQNNGV. Unmatched junction bases numbered 3, after V lost 1 base and J lost 2 bases. CDR3 bases: TGTGCCAGCAGCTTAGGACAGGGGGCACACACAGATACGCAGTATTTT. Amino acids: CASSLGQGAHTDTQYF.

The genes are TRBV18 and TRBJ1-4, with a tentative D call TRBD1 (5 bases). Germline V lookup: CDR1 KGHSH, CDR2 LQKENI. The CDR3 spans 14 residues. The V end was cut by 3 bases, the J end by 5 bases, with 10 bases between. For the CDR3, the DNA is TGTGCCAGCTCACCTTATGGGGGGAATGAAAAACTGTTTTTT. It encodes CASSPYGGNEKLFF.

The chain's CDR3 is CASSQDGTGSYEQYF. CDR3 nucleotides: TGCGCCAGCAGCCAAGATGGGACAGGGTCCTACGAGCAGTACTTC. V and J are TRBV4-1 and TRBJ2-7, with TRBD1 matching 9 bases. The ends lost 0 bases at V and 1 base at J; junction bases unmatched: 1. Germline loops: CDR1 MGHRA, CDR2 YSYEKL. CDR3 length: 15 amino acids.

The chain combines TRBV5-6 with TRBJ1-1; 8 bases align to TRBD1. The CDR3 covers 17 residues. Germline lookup yields CDR1 SGHDT and CDR2 YYEEEE. Trimming removed 4 bases from V and 7 bases from J; junction bases left unmatched: 18. The CDR3 protein is CASSPEGLARGQGEAFF. In DNA form, the CDR3 reads TGTGCCAGCAGCCCTGAGGGTTTGGCCAGGGGGCAAGGTGAAGCTTTCTTT. Complete variable domain (other parts from reference TRBV5-6 and TRBJ1-1): DAGVTQSPTHLIKTRGQQVTLRCSPKSGHDTVSWYQQALGQGPQFIFQYYEEEERQRGNFPDRFSGHQFPNYSSELNVNALLLGDSALYLCASSPEGLARGQGEAFFGQGTRLTVV.

The gene calls are TRBV5-6 and TRBJ1-1; possible D gene TRBD1, 5 bases. The germline V gene has CDR1 SGHDT and CDR2 YYEEEE. CDR3 length: 16 residues. V shed 3 bases and J shed 2 bases, with 17 bases lying between them. The CDR3 reads CASSSNTGHLNTEAFF. Here the CDR3 DNA reads TGTGCCAGCAGCTCAAACACCGGACATCTTAACACTGAAGCTTTCTTT.